The 27 T cell receptor beta chains presented below share a single source sample, sequenced in a study of cytomegalovirus exposure and HLA in healthy donors. PCR primers comprised 60 Vbeta and 13 Jbeta primers. TCRdb keeps only in-frame clones here, not all; method: immunoSEQ multiplex PCR. The profile covers over 130,000 clones, with approximately 88% appearing a single time and roughly 0.53% taken by the ten largest. What was sequenced was PBMCs. The receptors stem from a woman aged 40 to 50 in good health and CMV-seronegative.

The chain combines TRBV10-2 with TRBJ2-7; 10 bases fit TRBD2. The V gene's germline CDR1 is WSHSY and CDR2 SAAADI. This CDR3 spans 15 amino acids. Trimming removed 4 bases from V and 2 bases from J; junction bases left unmatched: 5. Here the CDR3 reads CASSAQSGGAYEQYF. CDR3 DNA: TGCGCCAGCAGTGCACAGAGCGGGGGGGCCTACGAGCAGTACTTC.

The chain employs TRBV5-1 and TRBJ2-1, with no clear D. The CDR3 contains 14 residues. The V gene lost 1 base and the J gene lost 9 bases, with 14 bases spanning the gap. Per the germline V gene, CDR1 is SGHRS and CDR2 is YFSETQ. The CDR3 protein is CASSLSGSDGEQFF. In DNA, the CDR3 is TGCGCCAGCAGCTTGTCAGGCTCCGACGGTGAGCAGTTCTTC.

The chain joins TRBV18 to TRBJ1-2; D is perhaps TRBD1 (5 bases). The CDR3 has 15 amino acids. Germline V gene lookup returns CDR1 KGHSH and CDR2 LQKENI. V dropped 0 bases and J dropped 1 base, with 9 bases sitting between them. The CDR3 region has the DNA TGTGCCAGCTCACCACCGATGACAGATAACTATGGCTACACCTTC. Translated: CASSPPMTDNYGYTF.

The J gene is TRBJ2-7, the V gene TRBV6-6, with 11 bases identical to TRBD1. The V segment lost 5 bases and the J segment 4 bases; nucleotides outside the gene matches: 4. CDR1 and CDR2 (germline): MNHNY, SVGAGI (reference sequence). The CDR3 covers 14 residues. The CDR3 DNA sequence: TGTGCCAGCAGTGCCGGGACAGGGGGGTACGAGCAGTACTTC. Its translation: CASSAGTGGYEQYF.

The gene calls are TRBV10-2 and TRBJ2-5, with D perhaps TRBD2 (6 bases). Germline V lookup: CDR1 WSHSY, CDR2 SAAADI. The V and J ends lost 6 bases and 4 bases respectively, with 12 bases between them. This CDR3 region has 13 residues. CDR3 nucleotides: TGCGCCAGCAGGGGGACTGCGGCAGAGACCCAGTACTTC. Amino acids: CASRGTAAETQYF.

V usage is TRBV5-8 and J usage is TRBJ2-7; 14 bases align to TRBD2. Looked up from germline, CDR1 is SGHTS and CDR2 is YDEGEE. The CDR3 contains 14 residues. The trim removed 5 bases at V and 6 bases at J, leaving 4 bases unmatched. For the CDR3, the DNA is TGTGCCAGCAGTCCCGGGACTAGCGGGAGCGAGCAGTACTTC. Translated, it gives CASSPGTSGSEQYF.

A word on this clone: Sequence at one end of the junction differs from germline and may be a read error. This rearrangement joins TRBV7-9 to TRBJ1-4; tentative D call: TRBD1 (6 bases). The germline CDR1 and CDR2 sequences are SEHNR and FQNEAQ (reference sequence). The CDR3 has 14 amino acids. The chain's CDR3 is CSSSKQGWNEKLFF. CDR3 bases: TGTTCCAGCAGTAAACAGGGATGGAATGAAAAACTGTTTTTT.

V usage is TRBV5-1 and J usage is TRBJ2-1; the D gene is possibly TRBD2 (6 bases). The CDR3 extends over 14 amino acids. The ends were cut back, 4 bases at V and 2 bases at J, with 10 bases in the middle. Germline V gene data show CDR1 as SGHRS and CDR2 as YFSETQ. DNA for the CDR3: TGCGCCAGCAGCCATGGGGGGACCTACAATGAGCAGTTCTTC. This codes for CASSHGGTYNEQFF.

J is TRBJ1-2 and V is TRBV7-9; 8 bases fit TRBD1. The CDR3 covers 14 residues. V was pared by 6 bases and J by 4 bases, with 7 bases of the junction left unmatched. The V gene's germline CDR1 is SEHNR and CDR2 FQNEAQ (reference sequence). The CDR3 loop reads CASSRITGGYGYTF. DNA of the CDR3: TGTGCCAGCAGTCGCATCACAGGGGGCTATGGCTACACCTTC.

This sequence joins TRBV2 and TRBJ1-1; weak D call: TRBD1 (6 bases). The CDR3 runs 12 residues. V was cut by 8 bases and J by 10 bases, with 17 bases left in between. Germline CDR1 SNHLY, CDR2 FYNNEI. The CDR3 here is CASGKYRDGAFF. CDR3 nucleotide sequence: TGTGCCAGCGGGAAGTACAGGGATGGAGCTTTCTTT.

The V call is TRBV5-4, the J call TRBJ2-5; 10 bases match TRBD1. The CDR3 is 15 residues long. CDR1 SGHNT and CDR2 YYREEE come from the germline V gene (reference sequence). V was clipped by 0 bases and J by 5 bases; unmatched bases: 4. The CDR3 here is CASSLVTGGLETQYF. In DNA, the CDR3 is TGTGCCAGCAGCTTGGTGACAGGGGGCTTGGAGACCCAGTACTTC.

This clone came up once. This sequence joins TRBV19 and TRBJ1-2; tentatively, D is TRBD1 (5 bases). CDR3 size: 15 residues. Trimming cost V 7 bases and J 6 bases, with 21 bases left between them. Germline V gives CDR1 LNHDA, CDR2 SQIVND (reference sequence). The CDR3 coding sequence is TGTGCCAGTACTCCGAGGAGGGGATTATGGGATGGCTACACCTTC. Encoded protein: CASTPRRGLWDGYTF.

This clone was picked up a small number of times. The gene calls are TRBV7-9 and TRBJ2-7, with 10 bases lining up with TRBD1. With 2 bases clipped from V and 6 bases from J, the junction kept 7 bases outside the gene matches. In germline, CDR1 is SEHNR, CDR2 FQNEAQ (reference sequence). This CDR3 has 15 residues. CDR3 loop: CASSLMGTGDLEQYF. In nucleotides, the CDR3 is TGTGCCAGCAGCTTAATGGGGACAGGGGATCTCGAGCAGTACTTC.

This clone was seen only once. The chain combines TRBV10-3 with TRBJ1-1, with 9 positions matching TRBD1. The CDR3 consists of 13 residues. Trimming removed 7 bases from V and 10 bases from J; junction bases left unmatched: 10. Germline V gene sequence: CDR1 ENHRY, CDR2 SYGVKD. The CDR3 region is CAITLGQGGGAFF. CDR3 coding DNA: TGTGCCATCACCCTGGGACAGGGCGGAGGAGCTTTCTTT.

The chain recombines TRBV5-6 with TRBJ1-2, with TRBD1 matching over 7 bases. Germline CDR1 is SGHDT and CDR2 is YYEEEE. Trimming at V came to 2 bases and at J to 3 bases, leaving 1 base not matched to a gene. This CDR3 is 13 amino acids long. The CDR3 DNA sequence: TGTGCCAGCAGCTTTGGGACAGACTATGGCTACACCTTC. Translated, it gives CASSFGTDYGYTF.

The chain employs TRBV9 and TRBJ1-2; 7 bases fit TRBD1. This CDR3 contains 16 residues. The V and J ends lost 1 base and 2 bases, in that order; junction bases with no gene match: 8. Germline loops: CDR1 SGDLS, CDR2 YYNGEE. Here the CDR3 DNA reads TGTGCCAGCAGCGTAAGAGGGGGCCTGAGAAACTATGGCTACACCTTC. As protein: CASSVRGGLRNYGYTF.

V gene TRBV6-1 combines with J gene TRBJ2-3; unclear D gene. Trimming cost V 3 bases and J 9 bases, with 10 bases left between them. Germline V lookup: CDR1 MNHNS, CDR2 SASEGT. This CDR3 has 12 amino acids. The CDR3 coding sequence is TGTGCCAGCAGTGACCTCCTACGCACGCAGTATTTT. Its translation is CASSDLLRTQYF.

The chain links TRBV28 to TRBJ1-2; D might be TRBD1 (6 bases). Trimming left V 2 bases short and J 2 bases short, with 9 bases between. The CDR3 extends over 14 amino acids. Germline assignment: CDR1 MDHEN and CDR2 SYDVKM. CDR3 nucleotides: TGTGCCAGCAGTTTAGGTCAGGGGAACTATGGCTACACCTTC. It encodes CASSLGQGNYGYTF.

This chain connects TRBV28 to TRBJ2-2; 12 bases match TRBD2. The CDR3 is 15 residues long. Germline values: CDR1 MDHEN, CDR2 SYDVKM. The V gene end was trimmed by 2 bases and the J gene end by 8 bases; junction bases not matched to a gene: 3. The chain's CDR3 is CASSLRLAGAGELFF. The CDR3 DNA is TGTGCCAGCAGTTTAAGACTAGCGGGAGCTGGGGAGCTGTTTTTT.

The V gene is TRBV5-1, the J gene TRBJ2-4; weak D call: TRBD2 (6 bases). Trimming removed 4 bases from V and 0 bases from J, with 14 bases in between. In germline, CDR1 is SGHRS, CDR2 YFSETQ. There are 16 residues in the CDR3. In DNA form, the CDR3 reads TGCGCCAGCAGCCCCCATAGCGGACTAGCCAAAAACATTCAGTACTTC. Translating it yields CASSPHSGLAKNIQYF.

The V gene is TRBV5-1, the J gene TRBJ2-7, with 9 bases identical to TRBD2. Germline V gene lookup returns CDR1 SGHRS and CDR2 YFSETQ. This CDR3 region has 15 residues. The V gene end was trimmed by 7 bases and the J gene end by 2 bases; junction bases not matched to a gene: 10. CDR3 bases: TGCGCCAGCCGGCCTAGCGGGGCTTTAGCCTACGAGCAGTACTTC. Translating it yields CASRPSGALAYEQYF.

The chain combines TRBV2 with TRBJ2-7; 12 bases fit TRBD2. The CDR3 sequence is 15 residues long. The junction had 3 bases not matched to a gene; V was cut back by 4 bases and J by 2 bases. Germline lookup yields CDR1 SNHLY and CDR2 FYNNEI. This chain's CDR3 is CASSARTSGTYEQYF. The CDR3 bases are TGTGCCAGCAGTGCCCGGACTAGCGGGACCTACGAGCAGTACTTC. The variable domain in full, with the rest retrieved from reference TRBV2 and TRBJ2-7, is EPEVTQTPSHQVTQMGQEVILRCVPISNHLYFYWYRQILGQKVEFLVSFYNNEISEKSEIFDDQFSVERPDGSNFTLKIRSTKLEDSAMYFCASSARTSGTYEQYFGPGTRLTVT.

DNA for the CDR3: TGTGCCAGCAGTTTAAGGTGGGACATCCCCTCCTACGAGCAGTACTTC. The encoded protein is CASSLRWDIPSYEQYF. The V and J genes are TRBV27 and TRBJ2-7, with D possibly being TRBD1 (6 bases). Germline lookup yields CDR1 MNHEY and CDR2 SMNVEV (reference sequence). The CDR3 is made up of 16 amino acids. Trimming shortened V by 2 bases and J by 0 bases, and 14 bases separated the two germline ends.

This sequence joins TRBV7-2 and TRBJ2-3; TRBD2 agrees at 10 bases. Germline values: CDR1 SGHTA, CDR2 FQGNSA. Trimming cost V 3 bases and J 3 bases; bases outside gene matches: 3. CDR3 length equals 15 residues. This CDR3 is CASSFLAGVTDTQYF. CDR3 coding DNA: TGTGCCAGCAGCTTCCTAGCGGGAGTAACAGATACGCAGTATTTT.

This chain joins TRBV4-3 and TRBJ1-4; 11 nucleotides align to TRBD1. Germline V gene data show CDR1 as LGHNA and CDR2 as YSLEER. The CDR3 is made up of 17 amino acids. Losses at the gene ends were 1 base for V and 8 bases for J; bases not matched to a gene: 9. CDR3 region: CASSQGLRTGGEEKLFF. CDR3 nucleotides: TGCGCCAGCAGCCAAGGTCTCAGGACAGGGGGCGAGGAAAAACTGTTTTTT.

Only a few counts were recorded for this clone. This chain uses TRBV6-5 with TRBJ1-5; tentative D call: TRBD1 (6 bases). Deletions cut 8 bases from V and 7 bases from J, with 18 bases between. The CDR3 is 14 residues long. Germline V gene lookup returns CDR1 MNHEY and CDR2 SVGAGI. The CDR3 is CASRGARRDQPQHF. The CDR3 nucleotides are TGTGCCAGCCGGGGGGCGAGGAGGGACCAGCCCCAGCATTTT.

V usage is TRBV10-3 and J usage is TRBJ1-2, with 7 bases fitting TRBD1. From germline, CDR1 is ENHRY and CDR2 SYGVKD. V trimming: 9 bases; J trimming: 3 bases; junction bases outside the gene matches: 1. This CDR3 region has 11 residues. The CDR3 DNA sequence: TGTGCCATAGGGACAGACTATGGCTACACCTTC. It is translated as CAIGTDYGYTF.